The TCR beta chain described here comes from a study of shared clonotypes between healthy human individuals. Looking at the study overall: Each donor's CD8 memory used one plate, CD8 naive two, each CD4 subset three. Findings and caveats of the study: The small donor group covered limited genetic and exposure diversity.

With regard to this clone: Its antigen is currently unknown.

Per the authors' pipeline: With immunoSEQ giving junction-only sequences and no quality scores, filtering differed. TCRdb keeps only in-frame clones here, not all; method: immunoSEQ multiplex PCR. That table gives V, J and clone size, and the DNA gave D and trimming. Of 450,000 to 700,000 clones listed, over 95% were seen once; the top ten hold 0.11%. CDR1 KGHSH and CDR2 LQKENI come from the germline V gene. The junction had 5 bases not matched to a gene; V was cut back by 2 bases and J by 1 base. The CDR3 is 16 amino acids. Terminally differentiated effector memory CD45RA+ cells were excluded by CCR7 positive selection of CD45RO-negative cells.

The sequenced sample consisted of naive CD8+ T cells sorted from blood. The source is a woman between 25 and 40 years old in good health. The chain uses TRBV18 and TRBJ2-3; 8 bases line up with TRBD1. CDR3 in amino acids: CASSPSRGQGTDTQYF. CDR3 DNA sequence: TGTGCCAGCTCACCATCCAGGGGGCAAGGCACAGATACGCAGTATTTT.